A single sample is the source of the 6 T cell receptor beta chains below, sequenced in a study of breast tumors, draining lymph nodes, adjacent tissues. The lymph nodes were axillary draining lymph nodes from breast cancer patients. TCRdb independently ran MiXCR on the multiplex PCR reads; one entry per CDR3 protein. The sample comprises 75,000 to 100,000 distinct CDR3 sequences, roughly a fifth of which are singletons, and roughly 2.4% rests with the top ten. Sequenced input: axillary lymph node tissue. The receptors come from a female donor with breast cancer. Some clones in this sample may be carry-over from other donors' samples.

There are many counts of this clonotype. V usage is TRBV7-2 and J usage is TRBJ2-3, with 10 nucleotides matching TRBD2. Germline values: CDR1 SGHTA, CDR2 FQGNSA. This CDR3 has 19 residues. V was clipped by 5 bases and J by 0 bases; unmatched bases: 14. This CDR3 reads CASSLTSSGSPLSTDTQYF. As DNA, the CDR3 is TGTGCCAGCAGCCTCACATCTAGCGGGAGTCCTTTAAGCACAGATACGCAGTATTTT.

This clonotype was observed many times. The chain employs TRBV19 and TRBJ2-7; 8 bases map to TRBD1. In germline, CDR1 is LNHDA, CDR2 SQIVND (reference sequence). This CDR3 comprises 14 residues. With 4 bases clipped from V and 2 bases from J, the junction kept 4 bases outside the gene matches. CDR3 in DNA: TGTGCCAGTAGTACATGGACAGGGACCTACGAGCAGTACTTC. Translated: CASSTWTGTYEQYF.

This clonotype showed up many times. The chain has TRBV20-1 and TRBJ2-3; D is unresolved. In germline, CDR1 is DFQATT, CDR2 SNEGSKA (reference sequence). The CDR3 extends over 16 amino acids. The V gene lost 4 bases and the J gene lost 2 bases, with 19 bases spanning the gap. As DNA, the CDR3 is TGCAGTGCTACCCTTAAAGCCACGTCAAACACAGATACGCAGTATTTT. This translates into CSATLKATSNTDTQYF.

This clonotype was counted ten times or more. The chain is built from TRBV5-6 and TRBJ2-7; D may be TRBD2 (5 bases). This CDR3 spans 14 amino acids. V dropped 0 bases and J dropped 3 bases, with 10 bases sitting between them. In germline, CDR1 is SGHDT, CDR2 YYEEEE. For the CDR3, the DNA is TGTGCCAGCAGCTTGGACGGGATTATCTACGAGCAGTACTTC. Encoded protein: CASSLDGIIYEQYF.

This clonotype was counted at least ten times. The chain is built from TRBV7-9 and TRBJ1-2, with 7 bases lining up with TRBD1. This CDR3 is built from 14 residues. V lost 5 bases and J lost 4; bases outside the gene matches: 7. Germline V gene data show CDR1 as SEHNR and CDR2 as FQNEAQ (reference sequence). As DNA, the CDR3 is TGTGCCAGCAGCCCCCCGACAGGGTTCTATGGCTACACCTTC. It translates to CASSPPTGFYGYTF.

This clonotype showed up many times. The rearrangement joins TRBV5-1 to TRBJ2-1, with 10 bases fitting TRBD2. V shed 4 bases, J shed 4 bases, and the junction held 11 bases outside the gene matches. Germline V lookup: CDR1 SGHRS, CDR2 YFSETQ. The CDR3 is made up of 17 amino acids. CDR3 amino acids: CASSHPGAGGQYNEQFF. CDR3 DNA sequence: TGCGCCAGCAGCCACCCTGGAGCGGGAGGGCAGTACAATGAGCAGTTCTTC.